Detailed here is one TCR beta chain. This entry is derived from a study of cytomegalovirus exposure and HLA in healthy donors. As for the study in general: Membership in the Caucasian-associated ancestry cluster was found for about 84% of approximately 400 genotyped donors.

The study ran its PCR with 60 Vbeta and 13 Jbeta primers. The method was immunoSEQ multiplex PCR; TCRdb's version includes in-frame clones alone and lacks a portion of them. The sample lists 150,000 or so clones, around 80% occurring once. The TCR was taken from a woman aged 45-65 years in good health and CMV-seropositive. The sequenced sample was PBMCs.

The CDR3 loop is CASSPFRDSPYEQYF. Written as DNA, the CDR3 is TGTGCCAGCTCACCTTTCCGGGACAGTCCCTACGAGCAGTACTTC. The chain carries TRBV18 and TRBJ2-5; 7 bases line up with TRBD1. Judging by the DNA end, TRBJ2-7 fits better; the J call may be wrong. CDR1 and CDR2 from the germline V gene are KGHSH and LQKENI. The CDR3 sequence is 15 residues long.